Presented here are 19 T cell receptor beta chains from one specimen sequenced in a study of T cell responses to AZD1222 COVID-19 vaccine. Repertoires were generated with immunoSEQ multiplex PCR, while TCRdb's copy carries only in-frame clones and drops some. The sample includes around 100,000 clones, approximately 89% of them seen just once. This material consisted of peripheral blood, taken on day 0 of MenACWY control vaccination. Receptor source: an adult in good health.

The V call is TRBV10-2, the J call TRBJ1-3; no reliable D call. Trimming took 2 bases from V and 1 from J, leaving 3 bases between them. CDR3 size: 13 residues. CDR1 is WSHSY, CDR2 SAAADI, per germline. In DNA, the CDR3 is TGCGCCAGCAGTGAGGGGTCTGGAAACACCATATATTTT. It translates to CASSEGSGNTIYF.

The chain has TRBV18 and TRBJ1-1; perhaps TRBD1 as D (5 bases). Germline V gene data show CDR1 as KGHSH and CDR2 as LQKENI. The CDR3 has 16 residues. The V end was cut by 5 bases, the J end by 0 bases, with 16 bases between. CDR3 sequence reads: CASSSTGGLMNTEAFF. CDR3 coding DNA: TGTGCCAGCTCAAGTACAGGTGGACTCATGAACACTGAAGCTTTCTTT.

The gene calls are TRBV5-1 and TRBJ1-6; D is ambiguous. Germline V CDR1 and CDR2: SGHRS, YFSETQ. The ends were cut back, 0 bases at V and 7 bases at J, with 8 bases in the middle. CDR3 length: 14 residues. The DNA for the CDR3 is TGCGCCAGCAGCTTGGGGTCAGACAATTCACCCCTCCACTTT. It specifies CASSLGSDNSPLHF.

This clone was counted a single time. V and J are TRBV6-2 or TRBV6-3 and TRBJ2-5; perhaps TRBD2 as D (6 bases). Trimming left V 0 bases short and J 7 bases short, with 12 bases between. This CDR3 comprises 14 residues. Per the germline V gene, CDR1 is MNHEY and CDR2 is SVGEGT. The CDR3 sequence is CASSYSGSPRTQYF. As DNA, the CDR3 is TGTGCCAGCAGTTACTCCGGGAGTCCGAGGACCCAGTACTTC.

V is TRBV6-5 and J is TRBJ2-7, with 8 positions matching TRBD1. The J segment lost 7 bases and the V segment lost 6 bases, leaving 14 bases of the junction unmatched. CDR3 length equals 15 residues. From germline, CDR1 is MNHEY and CDR2 SVGAGI. The CDR3 spells CASRKLTGARGEQYF. The CDR3 bases are TGTGCCAGCAGGAAATTGACAGGGGCTCGGGGGGAGCAGTACTTC.

V and J are TRBV7-6 and TRBJ2-7, with 12 bases matching TRBD2. The CDR3 sequence is 19 residues long. The germline CDR1 and CDR2 sequences are SGHVS and FNYEAQ. V trimming: 5 bases; J trimming: 6 bases; junction bases outside the gene matches: 20. CDR3 loop: CASSPQGASGRALIPEQYF. CDR3 coding DNA: TGTGCCAGCAGCCCCCAAGGGGCTAGCGGGAGGGCCCTCATACCCGAGCAGTACTTC. Variable domain in full (rest from reference TRBV7-6 and TRBJ2-7): GAGVSQSPRYKVTKRGQDVALRCDPISGHVSLYWYRQALGQGPEFLTYFNYEAQQDKSGLPNDRFSAERPEGSISTLTIQRTEQRDSAMYRCASSPQGASGRALIPEQYFGPGTRLTVT.

In its sample, this clone was seen a few times. V usage is TRBV19 and J usage is TRBJ1-3; D gene unclear. Germline loops: CDR1 LNHDA, CDR2 SQIVND (reference sequence). Trimming cost V 4 bases and J 0 bases, with 10 bases left between them. CDR3 length: 15 amino acids. The CDR3 nucleotides are TGTGCCAGTAGTACAACGACGGACTCTGGAAACACCATATATTTT. Amino acids: CASSTTTDSGNTIYF.

The chain recombines TRBV19 with TRBJ1-5; D perhaps matches TRBD1 (6 bases). The ends were cut back, 8 bases at V and 6 bases at J, with 14 bases in the middle. Germline V gene data show CDR1 as LNHDA and CDR2 as SQIVND (reference sequence). CDR3 length equals 13 residues. The CDR3 DNA sequence: TGTGCCAGTTCAGGGGAGGTACGTCAGCCCCAGCATTTT. Amino acids: CASSGEVRQPQHF. The entire variable domain, with the rest obtained from reference TRBV19 and TRBJ1-5, is as follows: DGGITQSPKYLFRKEGQNVTLSCEQNLNHDAMYWYRQDPGQGLRLIYYSQIVNDFQKGDIAEGYSVSREKKESFPLTVTSAQKNPTAFYLCASSGEVRQPQHFGDGTRLSIL.

CDR3 residues: CASSSGGSYGYTF. The CDR3 DNA follows: TGTGCCAGCAGCTCGGGGGGGTCCTATGGCTACACCTTC. The chain uses TRBV6-5 and TRBJ1-2; perhaps TRBD1 as D (5 bases). V was cut by 6 bases and J by 4 bases, with 12 bases left in between. Germline lookup yields CDR1 MNHEY and CDR2 SVGAGI. The CDR3 has 13 amino acids.

The gene calls are TRBV7-6 and TRBJ1-1; a possible D gene is TRBD1 (5 bases). The CDR3 has 14 residues. V lost 3 bases to trimming and J lost 4 bases, with 12 bases between them. Germline CDR1 and CDR2: SGHVS and FNYEAQ. DNA for the CDR3: TGTGCCAGCAGCTTTGAAGGGAGGGGCACTGAAGCTTTCTTT. Its protein product is CASSFEGRGTEAFF.

This chain joins TRBV2 and TRBJ1-1; 7 nucleotides match TRBD1. In germline, CDR1 is SNHLY, CDR2 FYNNEI. Unmatched junction bases numbered 3, after V lost 4 bases and J lost 7 bases. There are 12 residues in the CDR3. The CDR3 loop is CASSGQGYEAFF. The CDR3 coding sequence is TGTGCCAGCAGTGGACAGGGATATGAAGCTTTCTTT.

The chain couples TRBV5-8 to TRBJ1-5, with D perhaps TRBD1 (5 bases). The CDR3 has 13 amino acids. The V gene lost 6 bases and the J gene lost 6 bases, with 13 bases spanning the gap. Germline V gene sequence: CDR1 SGHTS, CDR2 YDEGEE. CDR3 sequence: CASTLFGAQPQHF. Here the CDR3 DNA reads TGTGCCAGCACTCTTTTTGGGGCTCAGCCCCAGCATTTT. Full variable domain (remainder filled in from reference TRBV5-8 and TRBJ1-5): EAGVTQSPTHLIKTRGQQATLRCSPISGHTSVYWYQQALGLGLQFLLWYDEGEERNRGNFPPRFSGRQFPNYSSELNVNALELEDSALYLCASTLFGAQPQHFGDGTRLSIL.

The gene calls are TRBV10-3 and TRBJ1-5; D is uncertain. V gave up 8 bases and J gave up 0 bases, with 5 bases separating them. The CDR3 covers 12 residues. Germline V CDR1 and CDR2: ENHRY, SYGVKD. In DNA, the CDR3 is TGTGCCATCGCCAATAGCAATCAGCCCCAGCATTTT. Encoded protein: CAIANSNQPQHF.

The chain carries TRBV7-8 and TRBJ2-1, with a possible D match to TRBD2 (6 bases). The CDR3 covers 17 residues. V lost 5 bases and J lost 4, with 21 bases in between. CDR1 and CDR2 from the germline V gene are SGHVS and FQNEAQ. The CDR3 spells CASSVGLPLAGYNEQFF. In DNA form, the CDR3 reads TGTGCCAGCAGCGTTGGGCTTCCGCTGGCGGGGTACAATGAGCAGTTCTTC.

The chain has TRBV28 and TRBJ1-3; D gene unclear. The CDR3 covers 14 residues. CDR1 is MDHEN, CDR2 SYDVKM, per germline. V was shortened by 2 bases and J by 2 bases, with 7 bases between the two germline ends. CDR3 nucleotide sequence: TGTGCCAGCAGTTTAACCGGGGCTGGAAACACCATATATTTT. It specifies CASSLTGAGNTIYF.

The chain couples TRBV19 to TRBJ2-4; D gene uncertain. The V gene's germline CDR1 is LNHDA and CDR2 SQIVND (reference sequence). Trimming removed 0 bases from V and 6 bases from J, with 6 bases in between. The CDR3 length is 13 residues. The CDR3 DNA sequence: TGTGCCAGTAGTATAGATCGGGTAAACATTCAGTACTTC. Its translation is CASSIDRVNIQYF.

The gene calls are TRBV7-6 and TRBJ2-3, with TRBD1 as a possible D gene (5 bases). This CDR3 is 14 amino acids long. Germline V gene data show CDR1 as SGHVS and CDR2 as FNYEAQ. V was cut by 1 base and J by 2 bases, with 7 bases left in between. The CDR3 nucleotides are TGTGCCAGCAGCTTAGGACAGAACACAGATACGCAGTATTTT. It encodes CASSLGQNTDTQYF.

The CDR3 loop reads CASSHRGNTGELFF. The CDR3 bases are TGTGCCAGCAGCCACAGGGGAAACACCGGGGAGCTGTTTTTT. This chain connects TRBV11-3 to TRBJ2-2, with 7 bases that match TRBD1. The CDR3 runs to 14 residues. V lost 5 bases to trimming and J lost 2 bases; unmatched junction nucleotides: 2. Looked up from germline, CDR1 is SGHNT and CDR2 is YENEEA.

This chain uses TRBV7-2 with TRBJ2-3; no clear D gene. Per germline, CDR1 SGHTA and CDR2 FQGNSA. Trimming stripped 3 bases from V and 0 bases from J, with 4 bases between. This CDR3 spans 13 amino acids. The DNA of the CDR3 is TGTGCCAGCAGCTTGCAGAGCACAGATACGCAGTATTTT. This sequence encodes CASSLQSTDTQYF.